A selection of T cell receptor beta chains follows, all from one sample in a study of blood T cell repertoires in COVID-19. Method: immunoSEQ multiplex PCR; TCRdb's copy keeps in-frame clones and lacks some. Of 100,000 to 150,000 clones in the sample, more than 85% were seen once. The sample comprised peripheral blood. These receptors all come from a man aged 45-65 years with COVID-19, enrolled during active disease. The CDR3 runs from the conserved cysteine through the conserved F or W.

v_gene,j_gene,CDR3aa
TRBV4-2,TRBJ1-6,CASSPVGGSSPLHF
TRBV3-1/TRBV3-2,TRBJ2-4,CASSPNLLAGAKNIQYF
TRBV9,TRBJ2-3,CASSSFSGSDTQYF
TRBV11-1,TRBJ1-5,CASRRGSGGNQPQHF
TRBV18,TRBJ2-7,CASSPGGGEQYF
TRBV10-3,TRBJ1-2,CAISESIERLDVGYTF
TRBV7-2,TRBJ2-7,CASSLGSGRAYEQYF
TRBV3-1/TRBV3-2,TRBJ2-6,CASSQDKGQGTLGANVLTF
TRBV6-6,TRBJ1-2,CASTAQGWSNYGYTF
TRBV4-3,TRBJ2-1,CASSQLAGGPTVNEQFF
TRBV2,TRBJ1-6,CASSGGPSYNSPLHF
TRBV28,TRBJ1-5,CATQDRGYSNQPQHF
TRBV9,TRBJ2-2,CASSVTGQGLAGTGELFF
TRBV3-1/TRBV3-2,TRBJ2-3,CASSQSVSGSLGTDTQYF
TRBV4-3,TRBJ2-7,CASSQTRGLAGSYEQYF
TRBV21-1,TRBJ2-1,CASSKATSGRNEQFF
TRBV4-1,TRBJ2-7,CASSPADTYEQYF
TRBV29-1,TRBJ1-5,CSAGGANQPQHF
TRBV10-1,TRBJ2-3,CASSERGGRLGTQYF
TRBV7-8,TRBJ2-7,CASSLASWGTTSYEQYF
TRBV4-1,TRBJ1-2,CASSQGTGQYGYTF
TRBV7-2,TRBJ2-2,CASSQSTGGPAGELFF
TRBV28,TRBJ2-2,CASSSGQGAFLNTGELFF
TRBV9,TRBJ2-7,CASSVGSLGAGEQYF
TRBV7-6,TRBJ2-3,CASSLRLAGSTDTQYF
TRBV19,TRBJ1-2,CASRNRQGLHYGYTF
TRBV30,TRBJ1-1,CAWSRGVGTEAFF
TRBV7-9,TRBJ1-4,CASSSAATLDEKLFF
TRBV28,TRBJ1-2,CASSPGGQGNYGYTF
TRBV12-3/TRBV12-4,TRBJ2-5,CASSLGQQETQYF
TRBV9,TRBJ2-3,CASSADRGADTQYF
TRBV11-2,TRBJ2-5,CASSGLAGGLFQETQYF
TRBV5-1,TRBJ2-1,CASSPGGLAGLNEQFF
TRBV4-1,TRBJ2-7,CASSPSSETSGPYEQYF
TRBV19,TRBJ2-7,CASSSKAGTGTYEQYF
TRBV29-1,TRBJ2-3,CSARLAGGRTDTQYF
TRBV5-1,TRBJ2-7,CASSFGLGQGVPYEQYF
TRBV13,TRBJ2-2,CASSLGADTGELFF
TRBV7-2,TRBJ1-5,CASSFAVKNQPQHF
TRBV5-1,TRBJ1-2,CASSSDGQGQGYTF
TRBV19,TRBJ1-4,CASRQESNEKLFF
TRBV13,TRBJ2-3,CASSLSSSGRRSTDTQYF
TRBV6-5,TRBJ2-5,CASSYDLGGETQYF